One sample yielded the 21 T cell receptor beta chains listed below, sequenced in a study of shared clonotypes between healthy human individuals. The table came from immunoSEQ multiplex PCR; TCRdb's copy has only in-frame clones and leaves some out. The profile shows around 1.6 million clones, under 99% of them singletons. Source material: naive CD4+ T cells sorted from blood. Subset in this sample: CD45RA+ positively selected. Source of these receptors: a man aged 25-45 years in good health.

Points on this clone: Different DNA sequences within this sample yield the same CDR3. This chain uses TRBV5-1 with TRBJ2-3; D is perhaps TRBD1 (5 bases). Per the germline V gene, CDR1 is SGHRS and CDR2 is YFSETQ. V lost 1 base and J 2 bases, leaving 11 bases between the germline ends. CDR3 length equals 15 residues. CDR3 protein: CASSLQGPSTDTQYF. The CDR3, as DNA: TGCGCCAGCAGCTTGCAGGGCCCCTCCACAGATACGCAGTATTTT.

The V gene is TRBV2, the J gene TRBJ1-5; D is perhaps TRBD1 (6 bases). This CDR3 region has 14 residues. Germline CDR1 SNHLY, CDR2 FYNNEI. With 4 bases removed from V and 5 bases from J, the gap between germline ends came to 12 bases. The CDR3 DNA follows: TGTGCCAGCAGTGCGGACAGTCGGCATCAGCCCCAGCATTTT. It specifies CASSADSRHQPQHF. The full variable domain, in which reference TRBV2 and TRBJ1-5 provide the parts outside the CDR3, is EPEVTQTPSHQVTQMGQEVILRCVPISNHLYFYWYRQILGQKVEFLVSFYNNEISEKSEIFDDQFSVERPDGSNFTLKIRSTKLEDSAMYFCASSADSRHQPQHFGDGTRLSIL.

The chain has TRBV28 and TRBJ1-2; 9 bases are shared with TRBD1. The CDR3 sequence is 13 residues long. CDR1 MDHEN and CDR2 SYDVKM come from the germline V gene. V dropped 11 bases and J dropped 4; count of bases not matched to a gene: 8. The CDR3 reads CAGTETGGYGYTF. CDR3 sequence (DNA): TGTGCCGGGACCGAGACAGGGGGCTATGGCTACACCTTC.

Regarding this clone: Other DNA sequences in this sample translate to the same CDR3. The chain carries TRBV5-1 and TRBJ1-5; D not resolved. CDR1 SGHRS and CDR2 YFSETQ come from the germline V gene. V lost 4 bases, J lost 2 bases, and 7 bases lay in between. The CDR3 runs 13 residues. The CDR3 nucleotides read TGCGCCAGCAGCCCCCTGGGCAATCAGCCCCAGCATTTT. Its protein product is CASSPLGNQPQHF.

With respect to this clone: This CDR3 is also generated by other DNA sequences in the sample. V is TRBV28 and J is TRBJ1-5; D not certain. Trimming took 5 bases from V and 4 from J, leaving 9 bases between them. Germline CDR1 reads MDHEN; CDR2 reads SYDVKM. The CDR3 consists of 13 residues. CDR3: CASSPRGNQPQHF. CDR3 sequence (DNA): TGTGCCAGCAGTCCTCGGGGAAATCAGCCCCAGCATTTT.

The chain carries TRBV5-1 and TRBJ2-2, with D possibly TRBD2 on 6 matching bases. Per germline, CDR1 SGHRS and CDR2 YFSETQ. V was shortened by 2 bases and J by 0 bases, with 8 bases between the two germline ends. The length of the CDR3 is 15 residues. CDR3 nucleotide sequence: TGCGCCAGCAGCTTCCGGGAGTCGAACACCGGGGAGCTGTTTTTT. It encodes CASSFRESNTGELFF.

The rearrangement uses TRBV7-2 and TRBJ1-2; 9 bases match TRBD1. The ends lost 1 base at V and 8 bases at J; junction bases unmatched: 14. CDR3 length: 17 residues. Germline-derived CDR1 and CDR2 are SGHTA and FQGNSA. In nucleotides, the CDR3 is TGTGCCAGCAGCTTAGGACTACGGGACAGGGCCACCTACGGCTACACCTTC. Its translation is CASSLGLRDRATYGYTF.

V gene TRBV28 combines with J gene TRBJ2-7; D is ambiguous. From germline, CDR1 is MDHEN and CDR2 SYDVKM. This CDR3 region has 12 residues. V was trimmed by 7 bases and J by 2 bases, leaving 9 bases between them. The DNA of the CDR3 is TGTGCCAGCAACTACGGAACCTACGAGCAGTACTTC. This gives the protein CASNYGTYEQYF. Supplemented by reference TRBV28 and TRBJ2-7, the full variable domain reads DVKVTQSSRYLVKRTGEKVFLECVQDMDHENMFWYRQDPGLGLRLIYFSYDVKMKEKGDIPEGYSVSREKKERFSLILESASTNQTSMYLCASNYGTYEQYFGPGTRLTVT.

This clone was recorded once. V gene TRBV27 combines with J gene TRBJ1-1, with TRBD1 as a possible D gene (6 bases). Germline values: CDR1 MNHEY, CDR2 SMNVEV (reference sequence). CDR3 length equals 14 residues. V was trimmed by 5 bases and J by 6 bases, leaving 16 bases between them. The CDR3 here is CASSATGGLSEAFF. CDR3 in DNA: TGTGCCAGCAGTGCGACAGGCGGCCTTTCTGAAGCTTTCTTT.

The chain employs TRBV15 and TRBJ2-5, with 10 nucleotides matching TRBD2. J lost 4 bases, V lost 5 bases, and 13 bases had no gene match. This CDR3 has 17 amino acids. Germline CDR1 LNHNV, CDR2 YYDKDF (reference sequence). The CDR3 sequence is CATSDPLEREGRETQYF. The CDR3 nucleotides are TGTGCCACCAGCGACCCCTTGGAGCGGGAGGGCCGAGAGACCCAGTACTTC.

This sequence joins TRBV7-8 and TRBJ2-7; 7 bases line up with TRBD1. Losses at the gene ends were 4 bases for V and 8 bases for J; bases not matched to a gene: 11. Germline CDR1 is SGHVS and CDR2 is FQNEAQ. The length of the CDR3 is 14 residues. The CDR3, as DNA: TGTGCCAGCAGCTCCCGGGACAGTCATTATCAGCAGTACTTC. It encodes CASSSRDSHYQQYF.

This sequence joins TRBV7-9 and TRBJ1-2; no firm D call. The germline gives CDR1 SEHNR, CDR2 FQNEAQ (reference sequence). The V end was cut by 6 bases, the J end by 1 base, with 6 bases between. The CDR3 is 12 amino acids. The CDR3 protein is CASRGNNYGYTF. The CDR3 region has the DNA TGTGCCAGCAGGGGAAATAACTATGGCTACACCTTC.

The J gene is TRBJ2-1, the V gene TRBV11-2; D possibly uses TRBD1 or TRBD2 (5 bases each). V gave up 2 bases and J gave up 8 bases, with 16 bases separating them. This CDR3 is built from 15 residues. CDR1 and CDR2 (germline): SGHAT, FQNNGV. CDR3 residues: CASSLSFGAVDEQFF. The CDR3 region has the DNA TGTGCCAGCAGCTTATCTTTCGGGGCAGTAGATGAGCAGTTCTTC.

CDR3: CASSYQRNTEAFF. As DNA, the CDR3 is TGTGCCAGCAGTTACCAAAGGAACACTGAAGCTTTCTTT. The rearrangement joins TRBV6-5 to TRBJ1-1; D not certain. This CDR3 region has 13 residues. V lost 2 bases to trimming and J lost 1 base, with 5 bases between them. The germline V gene encodes CDR1 MNHEY and CDR2 SVGAGI.

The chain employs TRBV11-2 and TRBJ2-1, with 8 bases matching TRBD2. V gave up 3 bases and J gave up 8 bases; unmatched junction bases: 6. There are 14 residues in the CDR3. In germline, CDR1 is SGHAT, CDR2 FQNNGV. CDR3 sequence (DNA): TGTGCCAGCAGCTTGAGCGGGAGTCTATATGAGCAGTTCTTC. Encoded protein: CASSLSGSLYEQFF.

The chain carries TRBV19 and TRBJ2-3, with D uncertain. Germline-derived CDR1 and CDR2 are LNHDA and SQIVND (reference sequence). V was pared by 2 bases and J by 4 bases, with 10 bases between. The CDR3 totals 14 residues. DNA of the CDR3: TGTGCCAGTAGTATACAAGGTGGGCCAGATACGCAGTATTTT. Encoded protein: CASSIQGGPDTQYF.

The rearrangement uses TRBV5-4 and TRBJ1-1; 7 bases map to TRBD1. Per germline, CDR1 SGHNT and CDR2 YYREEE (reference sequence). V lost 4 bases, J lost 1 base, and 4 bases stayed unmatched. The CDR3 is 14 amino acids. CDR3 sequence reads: CASSRDSQNTEAFF. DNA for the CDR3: TGTGCCAGCAGCAGGGACAGTCAGAACACTGAAGCTTTCTTT.

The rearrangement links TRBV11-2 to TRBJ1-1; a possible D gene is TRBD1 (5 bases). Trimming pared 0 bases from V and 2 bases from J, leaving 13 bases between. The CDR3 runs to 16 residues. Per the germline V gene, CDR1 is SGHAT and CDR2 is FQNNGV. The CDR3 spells CASSLEVARGNTEAFF. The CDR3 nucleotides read TGTGCCAGCAGCTTAGAGGTAGCTAGGGGTAACACTGAAGCTTTCTTT.

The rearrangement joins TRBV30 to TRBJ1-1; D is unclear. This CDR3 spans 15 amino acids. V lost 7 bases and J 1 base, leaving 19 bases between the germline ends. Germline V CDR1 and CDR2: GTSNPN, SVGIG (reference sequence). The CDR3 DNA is TGTGCCTTGCTGGGTGGGGAGCGAGAGAACACTGAAGCTTTCTTT. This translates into CALLGGERENTEAFF.

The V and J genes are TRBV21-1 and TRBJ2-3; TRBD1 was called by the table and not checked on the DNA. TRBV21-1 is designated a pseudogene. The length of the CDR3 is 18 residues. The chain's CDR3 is CASNPPREVDRGTDTQYF. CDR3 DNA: TGTGCCAGCAACCCCCCAAGGGAGGTGGACAGGGGAACAGATACGCAGTATTTT.

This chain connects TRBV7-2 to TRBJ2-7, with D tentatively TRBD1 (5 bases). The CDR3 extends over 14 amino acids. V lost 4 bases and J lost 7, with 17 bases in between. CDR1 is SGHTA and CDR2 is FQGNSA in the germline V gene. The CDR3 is CASSSSGGAIEQYF. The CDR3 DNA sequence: TGTGCCAGCAGCTCCTCGGGTGGGGCAATAGAGCAGTACTTC. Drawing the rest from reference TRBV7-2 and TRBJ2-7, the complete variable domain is GAGVSQSPSNKVTEKGKDVELRCDPISGHTALYWYRQSLGQGLEFLIYFQGNSAPDKSGLPSDRFSAERTGGSVSTLTIQRTQQEDSAVYLCASSSSGGAIEQYFGPGTRLTVT.